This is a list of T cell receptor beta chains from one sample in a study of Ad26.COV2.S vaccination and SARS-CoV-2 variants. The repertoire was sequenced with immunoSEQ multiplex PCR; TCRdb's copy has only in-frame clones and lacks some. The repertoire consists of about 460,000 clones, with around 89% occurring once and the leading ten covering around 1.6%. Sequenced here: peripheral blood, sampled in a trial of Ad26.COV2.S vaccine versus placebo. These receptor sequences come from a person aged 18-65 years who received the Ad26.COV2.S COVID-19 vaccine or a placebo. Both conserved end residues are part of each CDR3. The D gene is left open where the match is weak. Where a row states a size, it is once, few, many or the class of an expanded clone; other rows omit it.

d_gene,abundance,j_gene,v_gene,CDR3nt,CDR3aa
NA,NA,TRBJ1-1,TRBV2,TGTGCCAGCAGTGAACCCGTCATGAACACTGAAGCTTTCTTT,CASSEPVMNTEAFF
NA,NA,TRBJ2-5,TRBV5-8,TGTGCCAGCAGCTTGAAGTTCCAGGAGACCCAGTACTTC,CASSLKFQETQYF
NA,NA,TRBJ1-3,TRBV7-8,TGTGCCAGCAGCTTACAGCCCAGAGGCTCTGGAAACACCATATATTTT,CASSLQPRGSGNTIYF
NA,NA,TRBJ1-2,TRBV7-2,TGTGCCAGCAGCTTACAGACTCTTGGCCCTAACTATGGCTACACCTTC,CASSLQTLGPNYGYTF
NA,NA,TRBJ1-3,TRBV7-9,TGTGCCAGCTCCGGGAGCAGCTCTGGAAACACCATATATTTT,CASSGSSSGNTIYF
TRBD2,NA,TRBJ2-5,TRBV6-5,TGTGCCAGCAACGTAGCGGGAGTCGGAAAAGAGACCCAGTACTTC,CASNVAGVGKETQYF
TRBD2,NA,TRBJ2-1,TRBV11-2,TGTGCCAGCAGCTTAGCTGCGGGAGATTACAATGAGCAGTTCTTC,CASSLAAGDYNEQFF
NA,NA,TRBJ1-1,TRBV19,TGTGCCGCCAGACAGGAGGGAACAATGAACACTGAAGCTTTCTTT,CAARQEGTMNTEAFF
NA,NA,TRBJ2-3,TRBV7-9,TGTGCCAGCAGCCCCGAACATTCAGCCCATACGCAGTATTTT,CASSPEHSAHTQYF
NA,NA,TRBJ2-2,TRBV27,TGTGCCAGCAGTACAGGTTACACCGGGGAGCTGTTTTTT,CASSTGYTGELFF
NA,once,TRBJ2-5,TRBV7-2,TGTGCCAGCAGCCTCAATTCGGGCCAAGAGACCCAGTACTTC,CASSLNSGQETQYF
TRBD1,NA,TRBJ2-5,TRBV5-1,TGCGCCAGCAGCCCGGACAGGGTGGAGACCCAGTACTTC,CASSPDRVETQYF
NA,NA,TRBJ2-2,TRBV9,TGTGCCAGCAGCGCCCAGGGCACCGGGGAGCTGTTTTTT,CASSAQGTGELFF
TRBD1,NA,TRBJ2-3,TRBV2,TGTGCCAGCAGGTTTCAGGGGGCCTCGCCAGATACGCAGTATTTT,CASRFQGASPDTQYF
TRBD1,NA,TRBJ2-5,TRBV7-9,TGTGCCAGCAGCCCTGGACAGGGGGCTCTCGAGACCCAGTACTTC,CASSPGQGALETQYF
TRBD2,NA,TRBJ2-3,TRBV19,TGTGCCAGTAGTCCTTCGGGACTAGCGGGAGGGCCTCCGCAGTATTTT,CASSPSGLAGGPPQYF
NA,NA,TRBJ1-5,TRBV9,TGTGCCAGCAGCGTAGATCCGACAGATCAGCCCCAGCATTTT,CASSVDPTDQPQHF
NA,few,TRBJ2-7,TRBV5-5,TGTGCCAGCAGCCTGGACAGAGTCTACGAGCAGTACTTC,CASSLDRVYEQYF
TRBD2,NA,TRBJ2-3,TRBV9,TGTGCCAGCAGCGGAACAGCGGGAGCGGGAGATACGCAGTATTTT,CASSGTAGAGDTQYF